This T cell receptor beta chain was recovered during a study of blood T cell repertoires in COVID-19. This CDR3 is built from 15 residues. The V gene lost 1 base and the J gene lost 3 bases, with 13 bases spanning the gap. Germline V gene sequence: CDR1 MNHNS, CDR2 SASEGT. Clones were sequenced by immunoSEQ multiplex PCR, and TCRdb holds only the in-frame ones, with some missing. The sample comprises some 120,000 clones, approximately 77% of which are singletons, and roughly 20% rests with the top ten. The J gene is TRBJ2-7, the V gene TRBV6-1, with a weak D call TRBD1 (6 bases). The specimen was peripheral blood. The sequence was obtained from a man older than 75 with acute or convalescent COVID-19. The CDR3 loop reads CASSEGWGRGYEQYF. Written as DNA, the CDR3 is TGTGCCAGCAGTGAAGGTTGGGGCAGGGGCTACGAGCAGTACTTC.